This record covers a single TCR beta chain. The antigen is unknown. The sample comes from a study of cytomegalovirus exposure and HLA in healthy donors. The CDR3 totals 15 residues. Trimming took 4 bases from V and 1 from J, leaving 14 bases between them. Germline V lookup: CDR1 MDHEN, CDR2 SYDVKM. General observations from the study: Immune exposure information comprised only CMV serostatus.

PCR involved 60 Vbeta and 13 Jbeta primers. TCRdb's table, derived via immunoSEQ multiplex PCR, lists solely in-frame clones and lacks some. Found here are under 200,000 clones, 86% of them singletons; the top ten hold approximately 0.31%. Sequenced material: PBMCs. J is TRBJ2-7 and V is TRBV28, with TRBD1 as a possible D gene (6 bases). This receptor was identified in a woman under 40 in good health and CMV-seronegative. The CDR3 is CASSYRGTTSYEQYF. CDR3 nucleotides: TGTGCCAGCAGTTATAGGGGGACAACGTCCTACGAGCAGTACTTC.